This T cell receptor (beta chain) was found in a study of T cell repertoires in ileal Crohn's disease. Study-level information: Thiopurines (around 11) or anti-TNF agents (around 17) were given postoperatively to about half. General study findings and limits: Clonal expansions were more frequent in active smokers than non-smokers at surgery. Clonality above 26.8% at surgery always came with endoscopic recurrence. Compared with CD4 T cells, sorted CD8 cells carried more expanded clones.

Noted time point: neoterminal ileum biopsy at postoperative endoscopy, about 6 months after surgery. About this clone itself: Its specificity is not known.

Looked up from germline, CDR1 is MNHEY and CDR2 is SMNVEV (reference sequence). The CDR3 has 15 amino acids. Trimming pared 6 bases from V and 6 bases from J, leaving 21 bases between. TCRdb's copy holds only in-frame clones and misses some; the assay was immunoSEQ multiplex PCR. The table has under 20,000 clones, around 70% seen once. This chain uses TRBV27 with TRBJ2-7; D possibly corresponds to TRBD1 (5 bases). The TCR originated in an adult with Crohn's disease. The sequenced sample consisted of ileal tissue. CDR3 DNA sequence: TGTGCCAGCAGCCCCGACGGACATCCCCCCCGCGAGCAGTACTTC. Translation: CASSPDGHPPREQYF.